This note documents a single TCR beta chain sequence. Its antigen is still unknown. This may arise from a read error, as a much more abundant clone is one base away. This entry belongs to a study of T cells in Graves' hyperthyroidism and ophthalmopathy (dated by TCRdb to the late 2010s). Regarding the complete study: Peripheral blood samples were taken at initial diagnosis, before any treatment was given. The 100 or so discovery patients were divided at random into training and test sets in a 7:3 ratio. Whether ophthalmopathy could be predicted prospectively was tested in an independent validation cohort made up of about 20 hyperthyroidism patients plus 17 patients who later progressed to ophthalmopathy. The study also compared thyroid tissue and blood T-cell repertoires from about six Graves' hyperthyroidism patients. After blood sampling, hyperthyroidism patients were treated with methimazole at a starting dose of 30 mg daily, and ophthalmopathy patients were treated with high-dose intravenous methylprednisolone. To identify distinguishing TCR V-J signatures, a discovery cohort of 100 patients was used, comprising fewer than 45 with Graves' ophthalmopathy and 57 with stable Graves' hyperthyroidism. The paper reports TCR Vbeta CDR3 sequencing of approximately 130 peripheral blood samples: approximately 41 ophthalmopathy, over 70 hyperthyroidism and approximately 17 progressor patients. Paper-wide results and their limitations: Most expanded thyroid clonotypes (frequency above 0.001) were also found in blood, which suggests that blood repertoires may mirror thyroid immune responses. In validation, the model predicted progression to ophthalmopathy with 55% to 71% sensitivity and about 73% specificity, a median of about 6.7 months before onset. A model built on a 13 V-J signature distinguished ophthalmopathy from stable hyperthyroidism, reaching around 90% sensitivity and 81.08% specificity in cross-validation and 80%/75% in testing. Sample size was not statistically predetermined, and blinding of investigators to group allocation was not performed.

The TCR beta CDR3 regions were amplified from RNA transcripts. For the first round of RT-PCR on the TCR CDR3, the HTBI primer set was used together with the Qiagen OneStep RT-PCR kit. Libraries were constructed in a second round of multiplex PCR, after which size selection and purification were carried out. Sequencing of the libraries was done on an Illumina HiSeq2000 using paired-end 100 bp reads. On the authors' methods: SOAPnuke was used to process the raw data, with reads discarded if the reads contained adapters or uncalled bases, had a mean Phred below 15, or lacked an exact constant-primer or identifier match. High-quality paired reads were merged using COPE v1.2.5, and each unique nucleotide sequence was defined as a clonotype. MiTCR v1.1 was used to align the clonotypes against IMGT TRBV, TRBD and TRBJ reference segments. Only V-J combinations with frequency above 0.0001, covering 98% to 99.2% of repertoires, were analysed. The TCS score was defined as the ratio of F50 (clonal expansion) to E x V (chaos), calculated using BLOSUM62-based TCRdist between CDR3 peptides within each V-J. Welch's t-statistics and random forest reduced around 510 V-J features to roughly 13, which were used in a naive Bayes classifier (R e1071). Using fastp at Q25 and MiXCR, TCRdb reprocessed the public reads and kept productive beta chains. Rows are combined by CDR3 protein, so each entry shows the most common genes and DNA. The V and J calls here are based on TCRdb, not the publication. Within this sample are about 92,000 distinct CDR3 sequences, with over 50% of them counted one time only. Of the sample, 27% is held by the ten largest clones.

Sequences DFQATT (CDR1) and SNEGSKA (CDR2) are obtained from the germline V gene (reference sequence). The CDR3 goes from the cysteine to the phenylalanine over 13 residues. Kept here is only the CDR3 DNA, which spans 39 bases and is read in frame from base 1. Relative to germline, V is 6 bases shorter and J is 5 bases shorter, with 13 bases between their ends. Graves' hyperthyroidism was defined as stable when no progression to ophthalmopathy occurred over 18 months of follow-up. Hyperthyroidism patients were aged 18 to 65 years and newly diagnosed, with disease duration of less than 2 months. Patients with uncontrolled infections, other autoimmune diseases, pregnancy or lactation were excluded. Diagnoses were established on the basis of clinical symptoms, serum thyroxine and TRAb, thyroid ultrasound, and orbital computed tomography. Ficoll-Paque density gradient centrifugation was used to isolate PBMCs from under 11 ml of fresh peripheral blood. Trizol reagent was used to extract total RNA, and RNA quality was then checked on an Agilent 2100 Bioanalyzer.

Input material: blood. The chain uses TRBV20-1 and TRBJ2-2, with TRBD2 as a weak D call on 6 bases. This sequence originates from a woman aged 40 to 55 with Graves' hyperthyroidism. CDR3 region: CSADGGWTGELFF. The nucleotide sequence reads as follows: TGCAGTGCCGACGGGGGTTGGACCGGGGAGCTGTTTTTT.